Listed below are T cell receptor beta chains from one sample, sequenced in a study of cytomegalovirus exposure and HLA in healthy donors. Assay: immunoSEQ multiplex PCR; the TCRdb copy retains only in-frame clones and omits some. Of some 150,000 clones in the sample, 80% were seen once. The specimen sequenced was PBMCs. These receptor sequences come from a woman between 50 and 59 years old in good health and CMV-seronegative. CDR3s include the opening cysteine and the closing phenylalanine or tryptophan. A D gene is named only where the DNA matches it firmly. For some rows the clone size is stated as once, few or many, or as a class when expanded; others skip it.

V gene	J gene	D gene	clone size	CDR3 DNA	CDR3 protein
TRBV6-5	TRBJ2-7	.	.	TGTGCCAGCAGTTACACCGACAGGCGAACGTCCTACGAGCAGTACTTC	CASSYTDRRTSYEQYF
TRBV19	TRBJ2-1	TRBD1	.	TGTGCCAGTAGTTGGGGACAGGGCAATGAGCAGTTCTTC	CASSWGQGNEQFF
TRBV5-1	TRBJ1-2	TRBD1	.	TGCGCCAGCAGCAGAAGGACAGGGAGGGACTATGGCTACACCTTC	CASSRRTGRDYGYTF
TRBV5-4	TRBJ2-1	.	.	TGTGCCAGCTTACGTTCAGGTTCCTACAATGAGCAGTTCTTC	CASLRSGSYNEQFF
TRBV28	TRBJ1-1	.	.	TGTGCCAGCAGTTTTTATCACGGGTCCGCTGAAGCTTTCTTT	CASSFYHGSAEAFF
TRBV6-4	TRBJ2-3	TRBD2	.	TGTGCCAGCAGTGCCGGGACTAGCTCTACAGATACGCAGTATTTT	CASSAGTSSTDTQYF
TRBV5-1	TRBJ1-2	.	.	TGCGCCAGCAGCTTGGAACTCAGGGGTGACTATGGCTACACCTTC	CASSLELRGDYGYTF
TRBV28	TRBJ1-1	.	.	TGTGCCAGCAGTCTTCCCCTCGGAGTTCTGAACACTGAAGCTTTCTTT	CASSLPLGVLNTEAFF
TRBV7-3	TRBJ2-7	TRBD1	.	TGTGCCAGCAGCCCGCCAGGGGGCTACGAGCAGTACTTC	CASSPPGGYEQYF
TRBV10-2	TRBJ1-5	.	.	TGCGCCAGCAGTGATACGGGTAGCAATCAGCCCCAGCATTTT	CASSDTGSNQPQHF
TRBV28	TRBJ1-1	.	.	TGTGCCAGCAGTTTAGTAAGGAGCACTGAAGCTTTCTTT	CASSLVRSTEAFF
TRBV18	TRBJ1-5	.	.	TGTGCCAGCTCAGACACAAGGGGGATTCAGCCCCAGCATTTT	CASSDTRGIQPQHF
TRBV7-9	TRBJ2-7	TRBD1	.	TGTTCCAGCAGAACACTCGGGACAGCTAATGACGAGCAGTACTTC	CSSRTLGTANDEQYF
TRBV11-2	TRBJ2-1	TRBD1	.	TGTGCCAGCAGCTTAATTTCGGACAGGGGCGATGAGCAGTTCTTC	CASSLISDRGDEQFF
TRBV7-7	TRBJ2-5	TRBD2	.	TGTGCTAGCAGCTTAGGAATAGCGGGGGAGACCCAGTACTTC	CASSLGIAGETQYF
TRBV4-2	TRBJ2-1	TRBD2	.	TGTGCCAGCAGCCAAGCGGGGACTAGCGGGTACAATGAGCAGTTCTTC	CASSQAGTSGYNEQFF
TRBV7-2	TRBJ2-6	.	.	TGTGCCAGCAGCTCGACACGCTCTGGGGCCAACGTCCTGACTTTC	CASSSTRSGANVLTF
TRBV4-2	TRBJ1-1	.	.	TGTGCCAGCAGCCCAAGATTCGCCACAGGGCCGAACACTGAAGCTTTCTTT	CASSPRFATGPNTEAFF
TRBV9	TRBJ2-7	.	.	TGTGCCAGCAGCGTACTCCCCACTGAACGGCGGGAGCAGTACTTC	CASSVLPTERREQYF
TRBV15	TRBJ1-1	TRBD1	.	TGTGCCACCAGCAGAGAAACAGGGGGCTGGACTGAAGCTTTCTTT	CATSRETGGWTEAFF
TRBV19	TRBJ1-2	.	.	TGTGCCAGTACTAACGACACCAAATTAAACTATGGCTACACCTTC	CASTNDTKLNYGYTF
TRBV29-1	TRBJ2-3	TRBD2	.	TGCAGCGTTGCCCCAAGGGCGGGGGGTGGCACAGATACGCAGTATTTT	CSVAPRAGGGTDTQYF
TRBV5-1	TRBJ2-5	TRBD2	.	TGCGCCAGCAGCTTGGGAGCCCTAGCGGGAGTAGGGGAGACCCAGTACTTC	CASSLGALAGVGETQYF
TRBV30	TRBJ1-5	.	few	TGTGCCTGGAGTCCCCTCAGGGGAGATCAGCCCCAGCATTTT	CAWSPLRGDQPQHF
TRBV28	TRBJ2-1	.	few	TGTGCCACAGGGCAGGCGACGGCCTACAATGAGCAGTTCTTC	CATGQATAYNEQFF
TRBV7-7	TRBJ2-7	TRBD2	.	TGTGCTAGCAGCTCAACCCGGGGGGGAGAGCAGTACTTC	CASSSTRGGEQYF
TRBV2	TRBJ2-3	TRBD1	few	TGTGCCAGCCGGCGGCAGGGGGACACAGATACGCAGTATTTT	CASRRQGDTDTQYF
TRBV25-1	TRBJ2-4	TRBD2	.	TGTGCCAGCAGTTCTTGGGGGGGTTTAGACAAAAACATTCAGTACTTC	CASSSWGGLDKNIQYF
TRBV5-6	TRBJ2-7	TRBD1	once	TGTGCCAGCAGCTCCAGACAGGGCATAAACGAGCAGTACTTC	CASSSRQGINEQYF
TRBV5-1	TRBJ1-1	.	once	TGCGCCAGCAGCCGCGGCCCCGAGAACACTGAAGCTTTCTTT	CASSRGPENTEAFF
TRBV19	TRBJ2-7	TRBD2	once	TGTGCCAGTAGTCCCGGACTAGCCGCCCCCTACGAGCAGTACTTC	CASSPGLAAPYEQYF
TRBV19	TRBJ1-5	.	.	TGTGCCACCCTAAGGTCACAGATAAGCAATCAGCCCCAGCATTTT	CATLRSQISNQPQHF
TRBV10-3	TRBJ2-7	TRBD2	.	TGTGCCACCTCCGACCTGCTAGCGGGAGTGAACGAGCAGTACTTC	CATSDLLAGVNEQYF
TRBV4-1	TRBJ1-2	.	.	TGCGCCAGCAGCCAAGGAAACAGCCCTGGCTACACCTTC	CASSQGNSPGYTF
TRBV9	TRBJ1-4	.	once	TGTGCCAGCAGCGTAGGGCAGGGGCGGAAAAAACTGTTTTTT	CASSVGQGRKKLFF
TRBV6-5	TRBJ2-7	.	.	TGTGCCAGCAGTTATTGGCGGGGCGAGCAGTACTTC	CASSYWRGEQYF
TRBV27	TRBJ1-2	TRBD1	.	TGTGCCAGCAGCCCAACAGGGGACTATGGCTACACCTTC	CASSPTGDYGYTF
TRBV5-4	TRBJ2-2	.	.	TGTGCCAGCAGCCTCGGGGGGCGGGACACCGGGGAGCTGTTTTTT	CASSLGGRDTGELFF
TRBV2	TRBJ1-4	TRBD1	.	TGTGCCAGCAGGCGGGACAGGGCAACTAATGAAAAACTGTTTTTT	CASRRDRATNEKLFF
TRBV7-2	TRBJ2-5	.	.	TGTGCCAGCAGCAGGGACACAGTTGGGACCCAGTACTTC	CASSRDTVGTQYF
TRBV27	TRBJ2-2	.	.	TGTGCCACTTCGCGGGGCTCAAGCACCGGGGAGCTGTTTTTT	CATSRGSSTGELFF
TRBV28	TRBJ2-7	TRBD1	.	TGTGCCAGCGGGGGGACAGGGAAGGATCGGTGGGAGCAGTACTTC	CASGGTGKDRWEQYF
TRBV28	TRBJ2-7	TRBD2	.	TGTGCCAGCAGCAACAATGGACTAGCGGGAGGACAGAAGCAGTACTTC	CASSNNGLAGGQKQYF
TRBV9	TRBJ2-5	.	.	TGTGCCAGCAGCGTTAGGGGATGCCAAGAGACCCAGTACTTC	CASSVRGCQETQYF
TRBV7-9	TRBJ2-1	TRBD2	.	TGTGCCAGCAGCTCCTTGGGACTAGCGCATGAGCAGTTCTTC	CASSSLGLAHEQFF
TRBV4-1	TRBJ2-7	.	.	TGCGCCAGCAGCCATGGGACACTATCCCCCTACGAGCAGTACTTC	CASSHGTLSPYEQYF
TRBV4-1	TRBJ1-1	.	.	TGCGCCAGCAGCCAAGAACAGACAGCCCCTGAAGCTTTCTTT	CASSQEQTAPEAFF
TRBV2	TRBJ2-7	TRBD2	.	TGTGCCAGCAGTCTCCGGACTAGCGCCGGAATCTCCTACGAGCAGTACTTC	CASSLRTSAGISYEQYF
TRBV18	TRBJ1-1	.	.	TGTGCCAGCTCACCCCTCGGACAGAACACTGAAGCTTTCTTT	CASSPLGQNTEAFF
TRBV19	TRBJ1-3	.	.	TGTGCCAGTAGTATAGATAGCGGCTCGGCGGCTGATGGAAACACCATATATTTT	CASSIDSGSAADGNTIYF